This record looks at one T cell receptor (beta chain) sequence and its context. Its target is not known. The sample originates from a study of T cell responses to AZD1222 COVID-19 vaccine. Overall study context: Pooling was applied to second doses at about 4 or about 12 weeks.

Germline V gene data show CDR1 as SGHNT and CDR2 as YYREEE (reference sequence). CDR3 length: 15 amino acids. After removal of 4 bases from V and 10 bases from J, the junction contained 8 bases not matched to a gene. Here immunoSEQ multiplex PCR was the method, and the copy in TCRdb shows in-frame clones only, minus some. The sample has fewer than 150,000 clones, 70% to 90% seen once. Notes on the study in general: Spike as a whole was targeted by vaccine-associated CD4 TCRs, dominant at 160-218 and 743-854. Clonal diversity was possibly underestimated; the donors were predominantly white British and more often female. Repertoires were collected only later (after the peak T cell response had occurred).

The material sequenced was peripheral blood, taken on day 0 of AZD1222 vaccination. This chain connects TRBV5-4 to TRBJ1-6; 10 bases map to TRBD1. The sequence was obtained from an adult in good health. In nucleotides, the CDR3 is TGTGCCAGCAGCCCACGGGGACAGGGGACCTCACCCCTCCACTTT. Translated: CASSPRGQGTSPLHF.